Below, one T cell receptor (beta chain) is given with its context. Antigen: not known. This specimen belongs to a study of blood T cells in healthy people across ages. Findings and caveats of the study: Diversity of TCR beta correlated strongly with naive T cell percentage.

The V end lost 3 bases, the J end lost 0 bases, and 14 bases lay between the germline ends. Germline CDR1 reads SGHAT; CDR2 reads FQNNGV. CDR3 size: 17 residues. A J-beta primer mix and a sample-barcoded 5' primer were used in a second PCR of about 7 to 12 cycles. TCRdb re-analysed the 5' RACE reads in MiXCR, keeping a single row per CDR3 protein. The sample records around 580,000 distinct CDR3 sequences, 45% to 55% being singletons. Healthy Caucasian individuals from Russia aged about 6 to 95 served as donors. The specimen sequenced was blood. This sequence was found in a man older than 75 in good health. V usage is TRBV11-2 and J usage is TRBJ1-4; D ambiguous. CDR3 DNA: TGTGCCAGCAGCTTCCCGAGATATTATGCAACTAATGAAAAACTGTTTTTT. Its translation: CASSFPRYYATNEKLFF.